This TCR beta chain was recorded in a study of cytomegalovirus exposure and HLA in healthy donors. Study-level findings and limits: Sequence variants that were highly shared formed a cluster that was likely a sequencing artifact.

A word on this clone: Its antigen remains unknown.

The PCR made use of 60 Vbeta and 13 Jbeta primers. Sequencing was performed with immunoSEQ multiplex PCR; in TCRdb, only in-frame clones are kept and a portion is missing. In all, the sample yields over 100,000 clones. The junction had 3 bases not matched to a gene; V was cut back by 2 bases and J by 5 bases. Germline-derived CDR1 and CDR2 are SGHVS and FQNEAQ. This CDR3 has 13 amino acids. This chain joins TRBV7-8 and TRBJ2-7, with 7 bases fitting TRBD1. Specimen: PBMCs. The TCR was taken from a woman aged 40-49 years in good health and CMV-seropositive. Here the CDR3 reads CASSLRGLDEQYF. In nucleotides, the CDR3 is TGTGCCAGCAGCTTAAGGGGGCTCGACGAGCAGTACTTC.